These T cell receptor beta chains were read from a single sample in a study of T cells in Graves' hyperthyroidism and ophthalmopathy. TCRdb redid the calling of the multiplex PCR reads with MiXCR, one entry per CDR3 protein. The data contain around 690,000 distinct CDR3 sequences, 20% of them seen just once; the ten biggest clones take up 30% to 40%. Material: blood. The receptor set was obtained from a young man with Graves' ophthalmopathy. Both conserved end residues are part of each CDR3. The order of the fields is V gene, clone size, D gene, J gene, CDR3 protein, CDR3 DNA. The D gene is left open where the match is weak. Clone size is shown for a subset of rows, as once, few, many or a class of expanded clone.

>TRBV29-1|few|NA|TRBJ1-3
CSVTTGSGNTIYF
TGCAGCGTGACCACAGGGAGCGGAAACACCATATATTTT
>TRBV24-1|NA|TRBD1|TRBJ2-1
CATSDLGTGEYNEQFF
TGTGCCACCAGTGATTTGGGGACAGGGGAATACAATGAGCAGTTCTTC
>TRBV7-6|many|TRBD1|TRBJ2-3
CASSLSDRDSTDTQYF
TGTGCCAGCAGCTTATCGGACAGGGACAGCACAGATACGCAGTATTTT
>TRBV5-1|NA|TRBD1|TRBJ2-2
CASSGTRTGGEITGELFF
TGCGCCAGCAGCGGAACACGGACAGGGGGCGAGATCACCGGGGAGCTGTTTTTT
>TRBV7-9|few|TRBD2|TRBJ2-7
CASSLFKGTSGEQYF
TGTGCCAGCAGCTTATTCAAGGGGACTAGCGGCGAGCAGTACTTC
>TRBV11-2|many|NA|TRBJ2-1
CASSLSAEFEQFF
TGTGCCAGCAGCTTATCTGCGGAGTTTGAGCAGTTCTTC
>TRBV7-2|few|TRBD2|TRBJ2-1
CASSSGLAVGGLSYNEQFF
TGTGCCAGCAGCTCGGGACTAGCGGTAGGAGGTCTATCCTACAATGAGCAGTTCTTC
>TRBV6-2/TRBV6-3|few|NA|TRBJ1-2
CASSYSRGIDYGYTF
TGTGCCAGCAGTTACTCGAGAGGGATAGACTATGGCTACACCTTC
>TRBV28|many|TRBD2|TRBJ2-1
CASRSGLASYNEQFF
TGTGCCAGCAGATCCGGACTAGCTTCCTACAATGAGCAGTTCTTC
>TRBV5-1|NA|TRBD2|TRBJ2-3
CASSLTSGRYAPDTQYF
TGCGCCAGCAGCCTGACTAGCGGGAGGTATGCCCCAGATACGCAGTATTTT
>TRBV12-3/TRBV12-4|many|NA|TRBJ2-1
CASSPDGSSYNEQFF
TGTGCCAGCAGCCCTGACGGCAGCTCCTACAATGAGCAGTTCTTC
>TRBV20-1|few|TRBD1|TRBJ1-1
CSASLTGVWVTEAFF
TGCAGTGCTAGTTTAACAGGGGTATGGGTCACTGAAGCTTTCTTT
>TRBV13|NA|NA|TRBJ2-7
CASSLGGRSSYEQYF
TGTGCCAGCAGCTTAGGTGGCAGGAGCTCCTACGAGCAGTACTTC
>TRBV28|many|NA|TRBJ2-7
CASSSMQGGRGSYEQYF
TGTGCCAGCAGTTCAATGCAAGGGGGAAGAGGGTCCTACGAGCAGTACTTC
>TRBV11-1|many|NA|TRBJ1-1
CASSLYSQDTEAFF
TGTGCCAGCAGCTTATATTCCCAAGACACTGAAGCTTTCTTT
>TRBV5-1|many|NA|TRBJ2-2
CASRRLGQSPTGELFF
TGCGCCAGCCGACGATTGGGCCAGTCTCCCACCGGGGAGCTGTTTTTT
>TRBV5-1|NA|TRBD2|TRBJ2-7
CASSVASGRAIVGAYEQYF
TGCGCCAGCAGCGTAGCTAGCGGGAGGGCCATTGTCGGGGCCTACGAGCAGTACTTC
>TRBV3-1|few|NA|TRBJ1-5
CASSSTGGLGSQPQHF
TGTGCCAGCAGCTCGACGGGAGGCCTCGGGAGTCAGCCCCAGCATTTT
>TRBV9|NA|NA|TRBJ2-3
CASSVGTALRTDTQYF
TGTGCCAGCAGCGTAGGGACAGCTCTTCGCACAGATACGCAGTATTTT
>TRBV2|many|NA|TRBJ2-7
CASRAGYYEQYF
TGTGCCAGCCGCGCGGGTTACTACGAGCAGTACTTC
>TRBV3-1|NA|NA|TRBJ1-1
CASSQAPGTLNTEAFF
TGTGCCAGCAGCCAAGCCCCCGGGACCCTGAACACTGAAGCTTTCTTT
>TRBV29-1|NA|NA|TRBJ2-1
CSVGAAYNEQFF
TGCAGCGTTGGGGCAGCCTACAATGAGCAGTTCTTC
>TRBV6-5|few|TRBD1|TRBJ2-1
CASSYSVGTDRLGEFF
TGTGCCAGCAGTTACTCTGTTGGGACAGACAGGTTGGGCGAGTTCTTC
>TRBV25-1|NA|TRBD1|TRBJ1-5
CASSQTGENQPQHF
TGTGCCAGCAGCCAGACAGGGGAAAATCAGCCCCAGCATTTT
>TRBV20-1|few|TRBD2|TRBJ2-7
CSAPSSLAVSYEQYF
TGCAGTGCGCCGAGCTCGCTAGCGGTCTCCTACGAGCAGTACTTC
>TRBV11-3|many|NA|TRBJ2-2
CASSLDIGELFF
TGTGCCAGCAGCTTGGACATCGGGGAGCTGTTTTTT
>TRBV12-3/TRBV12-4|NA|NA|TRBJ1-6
CASSLQGPLKSPLHF
TGTGCCAGCAGCCTACAGGGTCCCTTAAAGTCACCCCTCCACTTT
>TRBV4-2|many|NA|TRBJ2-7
CASSQDRGGTYEQYF
TGCGCCAGCAGCCAAGATCGTGGGGGGACCTACGAGCAGTACTTC
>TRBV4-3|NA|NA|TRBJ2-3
CASSQDRRDTQYF
TGCGCCAGCAGCCAAGATAGGAGAGATACGCAGTATTTT
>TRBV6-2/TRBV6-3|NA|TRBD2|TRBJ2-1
CASSYFGIQREFDEQFF
TGTGCCAGCAGTTACTTTGGTATCCAGCGGGAGTTCGATGAGCAGTTCTTC
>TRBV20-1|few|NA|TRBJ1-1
CSADTFGNTEAFF
TGCAGTGCTGACACCTTTGGGAACACTGAAGCTTTCTTT
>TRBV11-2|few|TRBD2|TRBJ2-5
CASTVAGALETQYF
TGTGCCAGCACCGTTGCGGGAGCGCTCGAGACCCAGTACTTC
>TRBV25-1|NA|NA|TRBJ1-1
CASSEDFQVPAFF
TGTGCCAGCAGTGAAGACTTTCAGGTTCCGGCTTTCTTT
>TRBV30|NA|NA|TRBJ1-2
CAWIQTGYLGYTF
TGTGCCTGGATACAAACCGGCTATCTTGGCTACACCTTC
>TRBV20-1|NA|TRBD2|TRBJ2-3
CSARDLSGTGDTQYF
TGCAGTGCTAGAGACCTCAGCGGGACCGGGGATACGCAGTATTTT
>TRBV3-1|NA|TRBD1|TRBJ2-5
CASSSGTGLTWETQYF
TGTGCCAGCAGCTCCGGGACAGGGCTAACTTGGGAGACCCAGTACTTC
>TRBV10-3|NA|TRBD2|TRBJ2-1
CASGAGGPNEQFF
TGTGCCAGTGGAGCGGGAGGTCCCAATGAGCAGTTCTTC
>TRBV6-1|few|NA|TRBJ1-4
CASSEQRATNEKLFF
TGTGCCAGCAGTGAACAGAGAGCAACTAATGAAAAACTGTTTTTT
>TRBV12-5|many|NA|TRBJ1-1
CASGLGREAFF
TGTGCTAGTGGTCTGGGACGGGAAGCTTTCTTT
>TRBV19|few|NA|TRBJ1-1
CAAQGGLLNTEAFF
TGTGCCGCCCAAGGAGGGCTACTGAACACTGAAGCTTTCTTT
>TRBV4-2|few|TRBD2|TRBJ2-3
CASSQSGTSGPTDTQYF
TGTGCCAGCAGCCAATCTGGGACTAGCGGGCCTACAGATACGCAGTATTTT
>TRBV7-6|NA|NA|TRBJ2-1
CASSLDYSSYNEQFF
TGTGCCAGCAGCTTAGACTATAGCTCCTACAATGAGCAGTTCTTC
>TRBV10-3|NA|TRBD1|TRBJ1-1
CAIRTGEVGEAFF
TGTGCCATCAGGACAGGGGAGGTGGGTGAAGCTTTCTTT
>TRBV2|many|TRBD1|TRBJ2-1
CASLQGNNEQFF
TGTGCCAGCTTACAGGGGAACAATGAGCAGTTCTTC
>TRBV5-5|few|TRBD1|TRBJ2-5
CASSFPTGEETQYF
TGTGCCAGCAGCTTTCCGACAGGGGAGGAGACCCAGTACTTC
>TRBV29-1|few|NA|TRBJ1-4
CSVDGGTNEKLFF
TGCAGCGTTGACGGTGGAACTAATGAAAAGCTGTTTTTT
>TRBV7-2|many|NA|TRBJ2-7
CASSLGAGLSYEQYF
TGTGCCAGCAGCTTAGGGGCCGGCCTGTCCTACGAGCAGTACTTC
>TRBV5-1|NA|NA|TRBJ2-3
CASSFEESTQTQYF
TGCGCCAGCAGCTTCGAGGAGAGTACCCAGACGCAGTATTTT
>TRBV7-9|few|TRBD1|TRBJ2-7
CASSSNPGQVHEQYF
TGTGCCAGCAGCTCTAACCCGGGACAGGTCCACGAGCAGTACTTC
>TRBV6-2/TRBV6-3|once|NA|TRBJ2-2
CASSPDPLRTGELFF
TGTGCCAGCAGCCCAGACCCCCTGCGGACCGGGGAGCTGTTTTTT
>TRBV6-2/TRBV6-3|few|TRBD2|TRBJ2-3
CASSYLAADTQYF
TGTGCCAGCAGTTACCTAGCGGCAGATACGCAGTATTTT
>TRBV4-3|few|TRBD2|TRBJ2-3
CASSQKTSGSSTDTQYF
TGCGCCAGCAGCCAAAAGACTAGCGGGTCTAGCACAGATACGCAGTATTTT